This T cell receptor beta chain was identified in a study of graft-versus-host responses after intestinal transplantation. Overall study findings and caveats: Recipient marrow contained GvH clones, some of which appeared first in ileum or blood. Individuals who had graft-donor T cell macrochimerism had allografts that showed high graft-versus-host to host-versus-graft clonal ratios. Early after transplant, HvG clones declined as circulating GvH clones peaked.

The data were produced by immunoSEQ multiplex PCR, yet TCRdb's version contains in-frame clones alone and is incomplete. The table has over 2,000 clones, less than 45% seen once. Responder cells labeled with CFSE (approximately 200,000) were co-plated with irradiated stimulator cells labeled with violet dye (approximately 200,000). Post-reaction sorting isolated proliferating CFSE-low CD3+CD4+ and CD3+CD8+ responders. The junction had 10 bases not matched to a gene; V was cut back by 5 bases and J by 6 bases. The CDR3 has 14 residues. Germline V gives CDR1 MNHEY, CDR2 SMNVEV (reference sequence). The chain employs TRBV27 and TRBJ2-7; 7 bases are shared with TRBD1. The receptor was isolated from a human patient who was an organ donor for intestinal transplantation. This sample comprised alloreactive CD8+ T cells from a mixed lymphocyte reaction culture, obtained before transplantation. Indicated subset: CFSE-low proliferating T cells sorted from roughly six-day pre-transplant mixed lymphocyte reaction (GvH or HvG direction). The CDR3 sequence is CASSPTTTGIEQYF. The CDR3 bases are TGTGCCAGCAGTCCAACTACGACAGGGATCGAGCAGTACTTC.